A selection of T cell receptor beta chains follows, all from one sample in a study of blood T cell repertoires in COVID-19. Clones were read by immunoSEQ multiplex PCR, and TCRdb kept only the in-frame ones, dropping some. The table includes fewer than 300,000 clones, about 68% detected once. The sequenced sample consisted of peripheral blood. All receptors come from a woman at least 80 years old with acute or convalescent COVID-19. Each CDR3 is given with its conserved first and last residue. The D gene is left open where the match is weak. The size field is filled for only some rows; it gives once, few, many or a size class.

TGTGCCAGCAGCGTAGCGGGGGGCGCCCGAGAGACCCAGTACTTC,CASSVAGGARETQYF,TRBJ2-5,TRBV9,-,-
TGTGCCAGCAGTTACCTCGAACCCGGCTATGGCTACACCTTC,CASSYLEPGYGYTF,TRBJ1-2,TRBV5-5,-,-
TGTGCCAGCAGCGAAGGGACACTCCAAGAGACCCAGTACTTC,CASSEGTLQETQYF,TRBJ2-5,TRBV11-2,-,-
TGTGCCAGCAGCTTGGGGACAGCCGTCAATGAGCAGTTCTTC,CASSLGTAVNEQFF,TRBJ2-1,TRBV5-8,-,-
TGTGCCAGCACCAAACAACAGGGCTACGAGCAGTACTTC,CASTKQQGYEQYF,TRBJ2-7,TRBV12-3/TRBV12-4,-,-
TGTGCCAGCAGCGCATCCGACTGGGATGAGCAGTTCTTC,CASSASDWDEQFF,TRBJ2-1,TRBV9,-,-
TGTGCCAGCAACCTTCGCGGGGCCATATATTTT,CASNLRGAIYF,TRBJ1-3,TRBV12-3/TRBV12-4,-,-
TGCGCCAGCAGCCAAGTGGGCAGGGCTATGAACACTGAAGCTTTCTTT,CASSQVGRAMNTEAFF,TRBJ1-1,TRBV4-1,-,-
TGCGCCAGCAGAGGACAGGGAGCAGACGAGCAGTACTTC,CASRGQGADEQYF,TRBJ2-7,TRBV5-1,-,TRBD1
TGCGCCAGCAGCGGCGGAGGACTAGCGGGGGTACCGGGTACGCAGTATTTT,CASSGGGLAGVPGTQYF,TRBJ2-3,TRBV5-1,-,TRBD2
TGCGCCAGCAGCTTGGATCAGGTACCGAACACTGAAGCTTTCTTT,CASSLDQVPNTEAFF,TRBJ1-1,TRBV5-1,-,-
TGCGCCAGCAGCTTGCGTCTCACCGGGGAGCTGTTTTTT,CASSLRLTGELFF,TRBJ2-2,TRBV5-1,-,-
TGTGCCAGCAGCTTAGGAAGGGGGGGGATTGAAGCTTTCTTT,CASSLGRGGIEAFF,TRBJ1-1,TRBV7-2,-,-
TGTGCCAGCAGCTTAGGCGTGTTACGAGAAAAACTGTTTTTT,CASSLGVLREKLFF,TRBJ1-4,TRBV7-9,-,-
TGTGCCAGCAGCACAGGACTAGCGGGGGAGCAGTTCTTC,CASSTGLAGEQFF,TRBJ2-1,TRBV7-9,few,TRBD2
TGCGCCAGCAGCCCCCTAGAGGGCCAAGAGACCCAGTACTTC,CASSPLEGQETQYF,TRBJ2-5,TRBV5-1,-,-
TGTGCCAGCAAGGTCACCCTCCTGCCAGGGCGTGGCTACACCTTC,CASKVTLLPGRGYTF,TRBJ1-2,TRBV2,-,-
TGTGCCAGCAGCTTTGATCGGGTTGCGGAGCTGTTTTTT,CASSFDRVAELFF,TRBJ2-2,TRBV7-2,-,-
TGTGCCAGCAGCCGCACGGGGGGATATCAGCCCCAGCATTTT,CASSRTGGYQPQHF,TRBJ1-5,TRBV3-1/TRBV3-2,-,-
TGTGCCAGCAGTTCCGGGACAGGAACAGATACGCAGTATTTT,CASSSGTGTDTQYF,TRBJ2-3,TRBV6-6,-,TRBD1
TGTGCCAGCAGGCCGGTGGTTGAAGAGACCCAGTACTTC,CASRPVVEETQYF,TRBJ2-5,TRBV3-1/TRBV3-2,-,-
TGTGCCAGCAGCCAAGTAAGGGGGAGGGGGTCAGATACGCAGTATTTT,CASSQVRGRGSDTQYF,TRBJ2-3,TRBV4-2,-,-
TGTGCCAGCAGCCCACGTGAGAACGACATACGAGCTAACTATGGCTACACCTTC,CASSPRENDIRANYGYTF,TRBJ1-2,TRBV7-9,-,-
TGTGCCAGCAGCTTAGACGGCGGGGGGGCATCAGCAAGGTACTTC,CASSLDGGGASARYF,TRBJ2-7,TRBV7-2,once,TRBD2
TGTGCCAGTAGTTGGACAGGGGGGAATCGGCCCCAGCATTTT,CASSWTGGNRPQHF,TRBJ1-5,TRBV19,-,TRBD1
TGTGCCAGCTCCCCAGACAGGGGCACTGAAGCTTTCTTT,CASSPDRGTEAFF,TRBJ1-1,TRBV18,few,TRBD1
TGCAGCGTTGCGGGGGGTCTCAATCAGCCCCAGCATTTT,CSVAGGLNQPQHF,TRBJ1-5,TRBV29-1,-,-
TGTGCCAGCAGTTACGTCAGCGGGGGGGCGTACACAGATACGCAGTATTTT,CASSYVSGGAYTDTQYF,TRBJ2-3,TRBV27,few,TRBD2
TGTGCCAGCACCGGGACAGACAACTATGGCTACACCTTC,CASTGTDNYGYTF,TRBJ1-2,TRBV12-3/TRBV12-4,-,TRBD1
TGTGCCAGCAGCTCCGGACTCCAGCCGTACCAAGAGACCCAGTACTTC,CASSSGLQPYQETQYF,TRBJ2-5,TRBV7-8,-,-
TGTGCCAGCAGCTCCAGGATAGATTCACCCCTCCACTTT,CASSSRIDSPLHF,TRBJ1-6,TRBV7-2,-,-
TGTGCCAGCAAGCAGAGGGTGAACACTGAAGCTTTCTTT,CASKQRVNTEAFF,TRBJ1-1,TRBV12-3/TRBV12-4,few,-
TGTGCCAGCAGTCCCAGGGACAGTGTGTACTATGGCTACACCTTC,CASSPRDSVYYGYTF,TRBJ1-2,TRBV28,few,TRBD1
TGCGCCAGCAGCCAAGTTGGGACTAGCGGGAGGAACTCCTACGAGCAGTACTTC,CASSQVGTSGRNSYEQYF,TRBJ2-7,TRBV4-1,-,TRBD2
TGCGCCAGCAGCCCTCGTGGTGCTAGCGGGGGAGGCCGCACCGGGGAGCTGTTTTTT,CASSPRGASGGGRTGELFF,TRBJ2-2,TRBV4-1,-,TRBD2
TGTGCCAGCAGTTACGGGCCGACCGGGGAGCTGTTTTTT,CASSYGPTGELFF,TRBJ2-2,TRBV6-5,-,-
TGTGCCAGTAATGCAGGGGGCTATCAGCCCCAGCATTTT,CASNAGGYQPQHF,TRBJ1-5,TRBV19,-,TRBD1
TGCGCCAGCAGCTCAGGGGGCCGTGGCTACACCTTC,CASSSGGRGYTF,TRBJ1-2,TRBV5-1,-,TRBD1
TGTGCCAGCAGTTATGGGCTTTGGGTTGCGCGGGCATCGGGCAATCAGCCCCAGCATTTT,CASSYGLWVARASGNQPQHF,TRBJ1-5,TRBV6-2/TRBV6-3,-,-
TGTGCCAGCAGCGGGCAGGGATTAGACACCATATATTTT,CASSGQGLDTIYF,TRBJ1-3,TRBV6-5,-,-
TGCAGCGTTGAAGCCGGAGACCTAGTTGGGTACTATGGCTACACCTTC,CSVEAGDLVGYYGYTF,TRBJ1-2,TRBV29-1,-,-
TGTGCCAGCCGCCCTCGTGCACCCGGGAACACCGGGGAGCTGTTTTTT,CASRPRAPGNTGELFF,TRBJ2-2,TRBV27,-,-
TGTGCCAGCAGTGAAGGGCAGCCTAATGAAAAACTGTTTTTT,CASSEGQPNEKLFF,TRBJ1-4,TRBV25-1,-,-
TGTGCCTGGAGCTTTCGGGAGCCACAACCCCTCCACTTT,CAWSFREPQPLHF,TRBJ1-6,TRBV30,-,-
TGTGCCAGCACACAGGGGGTGAGCAATCAGCCCCAGCATTTT,CASTQGVSNQPQHF,TRBJ1-5,TRBV2,-,TRBD1